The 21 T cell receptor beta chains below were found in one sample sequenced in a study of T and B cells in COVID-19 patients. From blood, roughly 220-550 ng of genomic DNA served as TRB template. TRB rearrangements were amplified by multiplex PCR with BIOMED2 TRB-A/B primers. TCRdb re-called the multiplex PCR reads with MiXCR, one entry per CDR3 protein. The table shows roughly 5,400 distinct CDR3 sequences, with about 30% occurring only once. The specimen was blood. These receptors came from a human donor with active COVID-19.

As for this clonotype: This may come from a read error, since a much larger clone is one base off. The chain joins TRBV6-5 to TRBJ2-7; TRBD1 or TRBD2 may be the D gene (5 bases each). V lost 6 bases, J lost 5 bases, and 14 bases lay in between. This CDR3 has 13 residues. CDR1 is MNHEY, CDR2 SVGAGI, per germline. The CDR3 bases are TGTGCCAGCAGATTAGCGCAGGGCCACGAGCAGTACTTC. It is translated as CASRLAQGHEQYF.

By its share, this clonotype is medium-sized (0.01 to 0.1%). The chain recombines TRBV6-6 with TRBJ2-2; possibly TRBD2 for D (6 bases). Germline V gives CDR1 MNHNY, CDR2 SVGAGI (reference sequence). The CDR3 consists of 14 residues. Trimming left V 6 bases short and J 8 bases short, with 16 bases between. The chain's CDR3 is CASRLRLGMGELFF. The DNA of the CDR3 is TGTGCCAGCAGGTTGAGACTAGGAATGGGGGAGCTGTTTTTT.

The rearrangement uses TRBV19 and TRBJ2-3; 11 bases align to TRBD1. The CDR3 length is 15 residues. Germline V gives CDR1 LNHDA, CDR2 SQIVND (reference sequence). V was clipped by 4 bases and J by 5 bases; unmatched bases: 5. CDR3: CASSSGQGARDTQYF. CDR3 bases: TGTGCCAGTAGTAGTGGACAGGGGGCGCGAGATACGCAGTATTTT. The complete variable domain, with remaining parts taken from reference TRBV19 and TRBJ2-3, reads DGGITQSPKYLFRKEGQNVTLSCEQNLNHDAMYWYRQDPGQGLRLIYYSQIVNDFQKGDIAEGYSVSREKKESFPLTVTSAQKNPTAFYLCASSSGQGARDTQYFGPGTRLTVL.

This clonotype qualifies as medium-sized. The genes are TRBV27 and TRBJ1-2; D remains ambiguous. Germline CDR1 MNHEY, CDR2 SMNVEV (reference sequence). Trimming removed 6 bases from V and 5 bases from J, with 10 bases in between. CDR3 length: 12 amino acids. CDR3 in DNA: TGTGCCAGCAGGACCCCCCCGTATGGCTACACCTTC. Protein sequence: CASRTPPYGYTF.

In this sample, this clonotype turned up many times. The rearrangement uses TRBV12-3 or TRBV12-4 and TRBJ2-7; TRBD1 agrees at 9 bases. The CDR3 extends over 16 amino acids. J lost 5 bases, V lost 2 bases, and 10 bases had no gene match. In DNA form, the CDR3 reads TGTGCCAGCAGTTTAACTGATGGACAGGGGATCAACGAGCAGTACTTC. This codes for CASSLTDGQGINEQYF.

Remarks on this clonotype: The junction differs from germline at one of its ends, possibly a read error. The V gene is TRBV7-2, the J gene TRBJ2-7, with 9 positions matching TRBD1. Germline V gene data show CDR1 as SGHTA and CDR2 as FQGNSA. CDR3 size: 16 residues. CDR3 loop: CASTLPRGTGNYEQYF. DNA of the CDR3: TGTGCCAGCACCTTACCTCGGGGGACAGGGAACTACGAGCAGTACTTC.

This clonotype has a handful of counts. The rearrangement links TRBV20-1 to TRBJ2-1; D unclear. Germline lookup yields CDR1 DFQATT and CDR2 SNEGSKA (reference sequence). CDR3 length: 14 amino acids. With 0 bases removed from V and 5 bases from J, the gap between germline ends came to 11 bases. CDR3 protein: CSARDRTHNNEQFF. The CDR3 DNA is TGCAGTGCTAGAGATCGGACCCACAACAATGAGCAGTTCTTC.

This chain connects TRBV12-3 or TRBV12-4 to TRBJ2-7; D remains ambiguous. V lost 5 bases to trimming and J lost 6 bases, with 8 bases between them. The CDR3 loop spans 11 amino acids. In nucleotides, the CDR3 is TGTGCCAGCAGTCTTCTCGGCGAGCAGTACTTC. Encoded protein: CASSLLGEQYF.

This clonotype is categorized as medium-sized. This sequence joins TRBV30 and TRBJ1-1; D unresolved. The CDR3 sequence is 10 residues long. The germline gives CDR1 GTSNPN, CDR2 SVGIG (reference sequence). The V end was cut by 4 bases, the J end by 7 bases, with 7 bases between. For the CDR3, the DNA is TGTGCCTGGATCAAGGGTGAAGCTTTCTTT. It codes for CAWIKGEAFF.

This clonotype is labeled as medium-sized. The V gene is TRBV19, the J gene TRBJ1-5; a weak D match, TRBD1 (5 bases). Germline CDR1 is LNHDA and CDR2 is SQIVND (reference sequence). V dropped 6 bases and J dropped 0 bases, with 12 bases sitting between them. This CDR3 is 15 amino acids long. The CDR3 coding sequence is TGTGCCAGTAGACAGGCCGGGTTTAGCAATCAGCCCCAGCATTTT. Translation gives CASRQAGFSNQPQHF.

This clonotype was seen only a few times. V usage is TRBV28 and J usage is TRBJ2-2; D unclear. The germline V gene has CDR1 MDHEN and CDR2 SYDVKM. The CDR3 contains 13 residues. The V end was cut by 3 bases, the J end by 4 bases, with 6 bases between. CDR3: CASSFIATGELFF. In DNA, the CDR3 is TGTGCCAGCAGTTTTATAGCCACCGGGGAGCTGTTTTTT.

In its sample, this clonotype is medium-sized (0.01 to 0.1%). The CDR3: CASSWRTEISGANVLTF. CDR3 in DNA: TGTGCCAGCAGCTGGCGGACAGAGATCTCTGGGGCCAACGTCCTGACTTTC. The chain combines TRBV11-3 with TRBJ2-6; D might be TRBD1 (6 bases). The V gene lost 4 bases and the J gene lost 0 bases, with 13 bases spanning the gap. Germline CDR1 SGHNT, CDR2 YENEEA. CDR3 length: 17 amino acids.

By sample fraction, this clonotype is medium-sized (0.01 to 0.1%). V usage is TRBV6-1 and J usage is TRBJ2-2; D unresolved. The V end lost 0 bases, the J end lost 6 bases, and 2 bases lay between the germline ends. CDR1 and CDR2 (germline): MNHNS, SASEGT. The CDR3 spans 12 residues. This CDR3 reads CASSEAPGELFF. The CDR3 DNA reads TGTGCCAGCAGTGAAGCGCCCGGGGAGCTGTTTTTT.

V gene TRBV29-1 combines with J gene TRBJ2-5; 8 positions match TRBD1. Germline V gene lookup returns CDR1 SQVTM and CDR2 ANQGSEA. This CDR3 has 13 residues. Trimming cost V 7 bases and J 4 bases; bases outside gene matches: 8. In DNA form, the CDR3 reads TGCAGCGCGATCAGGGGGCGCCGAGAGACCCAGTACTTC. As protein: CSAIRGRRETQYF.

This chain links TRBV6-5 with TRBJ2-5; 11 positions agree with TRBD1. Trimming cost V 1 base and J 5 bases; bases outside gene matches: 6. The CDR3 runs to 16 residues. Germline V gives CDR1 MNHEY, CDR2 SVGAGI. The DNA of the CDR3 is TGTGCCAGCAGTTACTGGACAGGGGGCCTAGCGGAGACCCAGTACTTC. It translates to CASSYWTGGLAETQYF.

The CDR3 here is CASSIAGTGGVDTQYF. The CDR3 DNA follows: TGTGCCAGTAGTATAGCTGGGACAGGGGGCGTAGATACGCAGTATTTT. The rearrangement uses TRBV19 and TRBJ2-3, with 12 bases matching TRBD1. The V gene's germline CDR1 is LNHDA and CDR2 SQIVND (reference sequence). The J segment lost 5 bases and the V segment lost 1 base, leaving 4 bases of the junction unmatched. The CDR3 covers 16 residues.

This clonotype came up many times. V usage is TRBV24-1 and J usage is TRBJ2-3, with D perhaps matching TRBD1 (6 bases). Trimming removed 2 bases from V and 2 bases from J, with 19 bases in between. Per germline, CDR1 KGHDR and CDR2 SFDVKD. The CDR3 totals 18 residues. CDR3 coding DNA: TGTGCCACCAGTGATTGGCCAGGACAGTCCTCTGACACAGATACGCAGTATTTT. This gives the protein CATSDWPGQSSDTDTQYF.

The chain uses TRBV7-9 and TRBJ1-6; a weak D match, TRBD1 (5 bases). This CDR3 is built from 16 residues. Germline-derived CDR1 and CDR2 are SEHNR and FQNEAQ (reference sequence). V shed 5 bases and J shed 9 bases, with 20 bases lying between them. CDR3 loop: CASSPPTVAGGSPLHF. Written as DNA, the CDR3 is TGTGCCAGCAGCCCCCCAACAGTCGCCGGGGGTTCACCCCTCCACTTT.

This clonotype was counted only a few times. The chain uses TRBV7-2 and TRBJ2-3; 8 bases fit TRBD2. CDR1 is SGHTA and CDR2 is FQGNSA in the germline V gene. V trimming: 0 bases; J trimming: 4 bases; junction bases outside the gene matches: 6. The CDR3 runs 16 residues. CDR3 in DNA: TGTGCCAGCAGCTTAGCAGCGGGAGTAGGGGCAGATACGCAGTATTTT. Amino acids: CASSLAAGVGADTQYF.

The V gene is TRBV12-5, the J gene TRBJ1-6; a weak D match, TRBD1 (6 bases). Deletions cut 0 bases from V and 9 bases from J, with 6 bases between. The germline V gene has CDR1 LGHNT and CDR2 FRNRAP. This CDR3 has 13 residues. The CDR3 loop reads CASGLVQGSPLHF. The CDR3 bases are TGTGCTAGTGGTTTGGTACAGGGTTCACCCCTCCACTTT.

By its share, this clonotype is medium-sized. CDR3 sequence: CAWKTGKEQYF. CDR3 coding DNA: TGTGCCTGGAAAACAGGGAAAGAGCAGTACTTC. J is TRBJ2-7 and V is TRBV30; maybe TRBD1 (6 bases). The length of the CDR3 is 11 residues. Germline CDR1 and CDR2: GTSNPN and SVGIG (reference sequence). Trimming removed 4 bases from V and 7 bases from J, with 11 bases in between.